Included here is one T cell receptor (beta chain) sequence, with context. The antigen remains undetermined. The data are from a study of graft-versus-host responses after intestinal transplantation. The overall study: Each transplant was multivisceral, liver-intestinal, or isolated intestinal. Anti-thymocyte globulin induction was given to all recipients, followed by tacrolimus and steroids for about 3 years. Study outcomes and limitations: Detected in recipient marrow were GvH clones, some of which were first observed in ileum or blood.

Sequenced by immunoSEQ multiplex PCR; TCRdb stores in-frame clones only, minus some. Among approximately 89,000 clones listed, around 90% were seen once. Between the trimmed V and J ends, which lost 7 bases and 6 bases, there was a span of 10 bases. This CDR3 comprises 12 residues. Germline V CDR1 and CDR2: MNHNS, SASEGT. The chain links TRBV6-1 to TRBJ2-1; possible D gene TRBD2, 5 bases. This sample comprised PBMCs, obtained about 460 days after intestinal transplant. The origin of this receptor is a human patient who received an intestinal transplant, so some T cells may come from the graft donor. In nucleotides, the CDR3 is TGTGCCAGCACTGTCCGGGGCAATGAGCAGTTCTTC. It is translated as CASTVRGNEQFF.